This T cell receptor (beta chain) came from a study of neoadjuvant nivolumab and ipilimumab in lung cancer. Study observations and caveats: TCR sequencing covered a small number of samples.

This clone was picked up a small number of times. Antigen: not known. Here immunoSEQ multiplex PCR was the method, and the copy in TCRdb shows in-frame clones only, minus some. Seen here are approximately 17,000 clones, around 77% observed once, and the top ten hold around 7.3%. This CDR3 contains 14 residues. Trimming took off 3 bases at V and 7 bases at J, with 15 bases between the two ends. From germline, CDR1 is KGHSH and CDR2 LQKENI. The gene calls are TRBV18 and TRBJ1-2, with D unresolved. Sequencing was performed on tumor tissue, taken after neoadjuvant nivolumab, alone or with ipilimumab, at or shortly before surgery. This receptor was obtained from an adult with non-small cell lung cancer. CDR3 protein: CASSPVGNSGGYTF. The CDR3 DNA sequence: TGTGCCAGCTCACCGGTGGGGAATTCGGGTGGCTACACCTTC.